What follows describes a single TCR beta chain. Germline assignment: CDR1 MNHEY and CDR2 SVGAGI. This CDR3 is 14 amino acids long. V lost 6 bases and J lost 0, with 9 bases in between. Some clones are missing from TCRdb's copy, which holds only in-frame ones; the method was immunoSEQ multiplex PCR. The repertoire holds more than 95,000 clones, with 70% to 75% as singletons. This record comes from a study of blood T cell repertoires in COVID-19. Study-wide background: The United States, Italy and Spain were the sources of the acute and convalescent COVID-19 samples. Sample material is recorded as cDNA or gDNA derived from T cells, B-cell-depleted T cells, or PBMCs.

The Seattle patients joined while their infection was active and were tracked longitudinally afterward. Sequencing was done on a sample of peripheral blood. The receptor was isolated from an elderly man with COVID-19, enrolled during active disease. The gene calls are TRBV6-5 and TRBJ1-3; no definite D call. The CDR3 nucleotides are TGTGCCAGCAGCCGTAGCGGCTCTGGAAACACCATATATTTT. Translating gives CASSRSGSGNTIYF.